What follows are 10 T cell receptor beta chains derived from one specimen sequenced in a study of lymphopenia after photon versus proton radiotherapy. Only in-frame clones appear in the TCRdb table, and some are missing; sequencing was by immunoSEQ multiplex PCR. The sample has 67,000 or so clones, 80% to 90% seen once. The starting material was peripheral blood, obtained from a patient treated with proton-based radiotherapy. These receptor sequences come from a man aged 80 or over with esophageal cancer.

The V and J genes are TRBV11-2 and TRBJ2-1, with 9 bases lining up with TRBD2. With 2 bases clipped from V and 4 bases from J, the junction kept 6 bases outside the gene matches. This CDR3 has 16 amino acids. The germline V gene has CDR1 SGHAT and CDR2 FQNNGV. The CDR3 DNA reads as TGTGCCAGCAGCTTAATAGTGGCGGGGGGGTACAATGAGCAGTTCTTC. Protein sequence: CASSLIVAGGYNEQFF.

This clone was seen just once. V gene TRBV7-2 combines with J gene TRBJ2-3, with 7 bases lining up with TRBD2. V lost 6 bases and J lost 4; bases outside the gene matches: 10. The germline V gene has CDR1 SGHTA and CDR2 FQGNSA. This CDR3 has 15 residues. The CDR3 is CASRPVSGVADTQYF. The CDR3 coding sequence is TGTGCCAGCAGACCCGTAAGCGGGGTGGCAGATACGCAGTATTTT. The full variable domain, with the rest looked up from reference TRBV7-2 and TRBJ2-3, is GAGVSQSPSNKVTEKGKDVELRCDPISGHTALYWYRQSLGQGLEFLIYFQGNSAPDKSGLPSDRFSAERTGGSVSTLTIQRTQQEDSAVYLCASRPVSGVADTQYFGPGTRLTVL.

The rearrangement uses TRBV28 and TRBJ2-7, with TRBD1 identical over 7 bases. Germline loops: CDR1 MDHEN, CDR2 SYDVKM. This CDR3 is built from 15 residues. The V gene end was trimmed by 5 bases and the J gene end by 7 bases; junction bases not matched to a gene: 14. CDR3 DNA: TGTGCCAGCAGTCTGGTAGGGGGCGCAGGGGGTGAGCAGTACTTC. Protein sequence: CASSLVGGAGGEQYF.

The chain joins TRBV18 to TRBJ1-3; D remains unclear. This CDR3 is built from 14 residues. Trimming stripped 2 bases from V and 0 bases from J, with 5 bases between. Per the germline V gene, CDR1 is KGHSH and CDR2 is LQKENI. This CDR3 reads CASSPSTSGNTIYF. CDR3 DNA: TGTGCCAGCTCACCAAGCACCTCTGGAAACACCATATATTTT.

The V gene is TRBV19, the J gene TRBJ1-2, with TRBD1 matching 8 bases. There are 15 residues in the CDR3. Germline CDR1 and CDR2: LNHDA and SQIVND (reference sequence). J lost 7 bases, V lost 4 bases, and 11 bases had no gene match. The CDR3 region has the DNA TGTGCCAGTAGTAGTACAGGGGGGGATCTTGGTGGCTACACCTTC. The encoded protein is CASSSTGGDLGGYTF.

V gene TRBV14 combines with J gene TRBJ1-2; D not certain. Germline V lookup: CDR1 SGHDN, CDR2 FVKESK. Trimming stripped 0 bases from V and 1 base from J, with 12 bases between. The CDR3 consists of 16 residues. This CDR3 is CASSQDQGSLNYGYTF. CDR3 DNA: TGTGCCAGCAGCCAAGATCAAGGGAGTCTTAACTATGGCTACACCTTC.

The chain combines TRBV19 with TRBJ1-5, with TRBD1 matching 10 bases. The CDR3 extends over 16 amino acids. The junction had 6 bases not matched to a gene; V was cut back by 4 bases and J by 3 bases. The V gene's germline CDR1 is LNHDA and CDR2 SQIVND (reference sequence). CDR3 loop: CASSTGTGAYNQPQHF. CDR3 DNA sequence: TGTGCCAGTAGTACCGGGACAGGGGCCTACAATCAGCCCCAGCATTTT.

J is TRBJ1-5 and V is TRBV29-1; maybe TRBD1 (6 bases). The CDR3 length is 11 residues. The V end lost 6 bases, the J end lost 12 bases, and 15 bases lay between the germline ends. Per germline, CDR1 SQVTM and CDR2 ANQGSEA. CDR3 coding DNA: TGCAGCGTGACCACAGGGAGCTTCCAGCATTTT. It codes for CSVTTGSFQHF.

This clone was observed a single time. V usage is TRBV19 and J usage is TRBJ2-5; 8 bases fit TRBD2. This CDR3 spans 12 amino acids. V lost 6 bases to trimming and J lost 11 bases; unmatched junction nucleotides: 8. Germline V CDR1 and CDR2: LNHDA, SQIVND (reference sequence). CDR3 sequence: CASSPGLVPQYF. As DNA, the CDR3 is TGTGCCAGTAGCCCGGGACTAGTCCCTCAGTACTTC.

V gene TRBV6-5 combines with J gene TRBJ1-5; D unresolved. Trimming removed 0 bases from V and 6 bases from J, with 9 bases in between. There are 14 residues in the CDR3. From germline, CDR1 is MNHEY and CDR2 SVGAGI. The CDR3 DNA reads TGTGCCAGCAGTTACTCAATGGGGAGTCAGCCCCAGCATTTT. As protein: CASSYSMGSQPQHF.